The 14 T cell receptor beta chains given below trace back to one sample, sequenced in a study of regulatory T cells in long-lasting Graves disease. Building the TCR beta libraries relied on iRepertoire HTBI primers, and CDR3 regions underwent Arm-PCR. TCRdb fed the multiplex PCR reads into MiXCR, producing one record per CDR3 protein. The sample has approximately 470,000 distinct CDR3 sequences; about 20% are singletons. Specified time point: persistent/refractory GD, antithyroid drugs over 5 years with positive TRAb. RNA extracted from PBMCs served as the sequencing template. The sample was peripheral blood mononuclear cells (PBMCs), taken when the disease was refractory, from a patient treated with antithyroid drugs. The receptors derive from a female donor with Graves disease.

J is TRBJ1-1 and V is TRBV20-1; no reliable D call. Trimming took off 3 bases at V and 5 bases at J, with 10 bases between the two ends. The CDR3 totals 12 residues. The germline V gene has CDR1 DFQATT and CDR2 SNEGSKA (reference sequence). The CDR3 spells CSARFGNTEAFF. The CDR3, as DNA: TGCAGTGCTAGGTTTGGGAATACTGAAGCTTTCTTT.

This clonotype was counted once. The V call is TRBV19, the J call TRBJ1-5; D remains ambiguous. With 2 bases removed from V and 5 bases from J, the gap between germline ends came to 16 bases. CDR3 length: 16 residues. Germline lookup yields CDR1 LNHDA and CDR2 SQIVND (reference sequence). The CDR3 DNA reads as TGTGCCAGTAGTATAAGCGGAGTTAGCGCTTATCAGCCCCAGCATTTT. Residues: CASSISGVSAYQPQHF. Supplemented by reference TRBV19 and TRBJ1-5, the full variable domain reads DGGITQSPKYLFRKEGQNVTLSCEQNLNHDAMYWYRQDPGQGLRLIYYSQIVNDFQKGDIAEGYSVSREKKESFPLTVTSAQKNPTAFYLCASSISGVSAYQPQHFGDGTRLSIL.

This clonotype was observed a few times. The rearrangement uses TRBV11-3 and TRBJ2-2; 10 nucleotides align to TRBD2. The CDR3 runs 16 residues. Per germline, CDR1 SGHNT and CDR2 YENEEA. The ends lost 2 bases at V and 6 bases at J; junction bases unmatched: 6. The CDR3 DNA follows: TGTGCCAGCAGCTTACCCGGGACTAGCGCTCCCGGGGAGCTGTTTTTT. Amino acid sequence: CASSLPGTSAPGELFF. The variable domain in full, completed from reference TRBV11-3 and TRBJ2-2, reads EAGVVQSPRYKIIEKKQPVAFWCNPISGHNTLYWYLQNLGQGPELLIRYENEEAVDDSQLPKDRFSAERLKGVDSTLKIQPAELGDSAVYLCASSLPGTSAPGELFFGEGSRLTVL.

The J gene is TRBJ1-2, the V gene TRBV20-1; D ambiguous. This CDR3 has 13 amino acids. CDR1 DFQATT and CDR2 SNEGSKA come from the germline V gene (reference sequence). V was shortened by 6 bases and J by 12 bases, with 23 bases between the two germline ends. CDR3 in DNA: TGCAGTGCGTACACCCTTCGAGGAAACCTAAACACCTTC. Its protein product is CSAYTLRGNLNTF.

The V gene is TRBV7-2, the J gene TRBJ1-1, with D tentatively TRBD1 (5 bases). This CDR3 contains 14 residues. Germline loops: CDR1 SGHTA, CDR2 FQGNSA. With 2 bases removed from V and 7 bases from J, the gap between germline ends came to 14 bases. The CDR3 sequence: CASSLLFGGSEAFF. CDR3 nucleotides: TGTGCCAGCAGCTTACTTTTCGGGGGGAGTGAAGCTTTCTTT. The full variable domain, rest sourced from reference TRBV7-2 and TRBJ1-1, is GAGVSQSPSNKVTEKGKDVELRCDPISGHTALYWYRQSLGQGLEFLIYFQGNSAPDKSGLPSDRFSAERTGGSVSTLTIQRTQQEDSAVYLCASSLLFGGSEAFFGQGTRLTVV.

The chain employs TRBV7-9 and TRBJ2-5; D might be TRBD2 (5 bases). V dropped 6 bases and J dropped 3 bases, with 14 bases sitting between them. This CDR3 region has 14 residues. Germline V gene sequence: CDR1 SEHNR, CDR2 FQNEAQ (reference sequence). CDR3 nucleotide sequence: TGTGCCAGCAGGCATCTCACGGGAAAAGAGACCCAGTACTTC. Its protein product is CASRHLTGKETQYF.

CDR3 residues: CASSQQIGATNEKLFF. The CDR3, as DNA: TGCGCCAGCAGCCAGCAGATTGGGGCAACTAATGAAAAACTGTTTTTT. The rearrangement joins TRBV5-1 to TRBJ1-4; D is unresolved. Trimming cost V 4 bases and J 0 bases, with 13 bases left between them. This CDR3 has 16 residues. CDR1 and CDR2 (germline): SGHRS, YFSETQ.

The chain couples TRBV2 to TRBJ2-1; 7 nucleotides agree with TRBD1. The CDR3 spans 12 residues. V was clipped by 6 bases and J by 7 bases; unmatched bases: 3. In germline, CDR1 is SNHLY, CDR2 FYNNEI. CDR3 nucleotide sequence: TGTGCCAGCAGGGGGGACAGAAATGAGCAGTTCTTC. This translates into CASRGDRNEQFF.

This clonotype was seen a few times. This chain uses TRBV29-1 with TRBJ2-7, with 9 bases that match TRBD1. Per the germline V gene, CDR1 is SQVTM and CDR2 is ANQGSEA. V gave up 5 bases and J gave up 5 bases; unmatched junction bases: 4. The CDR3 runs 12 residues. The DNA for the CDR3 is TGCAGCGTTCAGGGACAGGGTGACGAGCAGTACTTC. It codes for CSVQGQGDEQYF.

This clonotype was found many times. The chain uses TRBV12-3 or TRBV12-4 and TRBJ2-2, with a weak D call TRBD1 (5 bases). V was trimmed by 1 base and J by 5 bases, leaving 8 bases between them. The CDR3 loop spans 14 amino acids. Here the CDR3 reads CASSLEGATGELFF. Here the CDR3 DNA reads TGTGCCAGCAGTTTAGAAGGGGCGACCGGGGAGCTGTTTTTT.

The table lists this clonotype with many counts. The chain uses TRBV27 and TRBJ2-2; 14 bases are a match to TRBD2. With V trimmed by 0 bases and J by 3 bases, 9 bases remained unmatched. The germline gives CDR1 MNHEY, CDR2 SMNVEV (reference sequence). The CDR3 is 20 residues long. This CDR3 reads CASSLSSVLGLAGDTGELFF. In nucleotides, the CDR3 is TGTGCCAGCAGTTTATCGTCGGTGTTGGGACTAGCGGGGGACACCGGGGAGCTGTTTTTT.

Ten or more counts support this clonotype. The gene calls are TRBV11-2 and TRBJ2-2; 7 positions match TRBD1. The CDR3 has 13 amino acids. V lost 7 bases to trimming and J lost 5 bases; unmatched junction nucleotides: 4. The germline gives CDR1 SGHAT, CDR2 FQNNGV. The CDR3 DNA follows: TGTGCCAGCATCCCGGACAGGACCGGGGAGCTGTTTTTT. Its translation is CASIPDRTGELFF.

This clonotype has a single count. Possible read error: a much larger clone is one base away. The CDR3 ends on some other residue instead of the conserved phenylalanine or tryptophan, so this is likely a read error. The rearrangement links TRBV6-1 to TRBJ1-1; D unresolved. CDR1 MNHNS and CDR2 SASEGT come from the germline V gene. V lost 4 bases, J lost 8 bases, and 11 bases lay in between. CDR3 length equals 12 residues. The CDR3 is CASSVPTAEAFL. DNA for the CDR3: TGTGCCAGCAGTGTCCCGACGGCGGAAGCTTTCCTT.

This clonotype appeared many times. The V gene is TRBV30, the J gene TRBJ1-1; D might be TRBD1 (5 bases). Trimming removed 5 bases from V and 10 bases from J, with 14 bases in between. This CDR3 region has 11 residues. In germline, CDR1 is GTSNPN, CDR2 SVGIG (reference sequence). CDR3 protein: CAWVRIGGAFF. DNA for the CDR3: TGTGCCTGGGTCAGGATCGGGGGAGCTTTCTTT.